This T cell receptor beta chain was sequenced for a study of blood T cell repertoires in COVID-19. On the study more broadly: The samples span acute and convalescent COVID-19 from the United States, Italy and Spain.

The CDR3 runs 15 residues. Deletions cut 1 base from V and 4 bases from J, with 14 bases between. Germline V gives CDR1 LGHDT, CDR2 YNNKEL (reference sequence). This clone was seen a handful of times. Method: immunoSEQ multiplex PCR; TCRdb's copy keeps in-frame clones and lacks some. The sample holds 100,000 or so clones, 75% to 95% seen once. The sequencing sample was made of peripheral blood. This sequence originates from a man aged 18 to 30 with acute or convalescent COVID-19. The V call is TRBV3-1 (or the pseudogene TRBV3-2), the J call TRBJ2-7, with D perhaps matching TRBD2 (5 bases). CDR3 bases: TGTGCCAGCAGCCAAGGCGGAGGTGAGGGATACGAGCAGTACTTC. Protein product: CASSQGGGEGYEQYF.